Presented here are 25 T cell receptor beta chains from one specimen sequenced in a study of blood T cell repertoires in COVID-19. Assay: immunoSEQ multiplex PCR; the TCRdb copy retains only in-frame clones and omits some. The sample lists about 150,000 clones; around four fifths were seen once. The sequenced sample was peripheral blood. Receptor source: a human donor in a cohort sampled during active COVID-19.

The V call is TRBV6-5, the J call TRBJ1-6; D gene ambiguous. In germline, CDR1 is MNHEY, CDR2 SVGAGI. The CDR3 is 16 residues long. Trimming removed 4 bases at V and 8 bases at J, with 18 bases between. The CDR3 loop reads CASSSKTPEIDSPLHF. The CDR3 DNA reads as TGTGCCAGCAGTTCCAAGACCCCGGAGATTGATTCACCCCTCCACTTT.

The V and J genes are TRBV14 and TRBJ1-2, with D unresolved. The CDR3 runs 12 residues. V dropped 3 bases and J dropped 5 bases, with 7 bases sitting between them. CDR1 is SGHDN, CDR2 FVKESK, per germline. CDR3 DNA: TGTGCCAGCAGCCAGTTCCCTTATGGCTACACCTTC. It yields the protein CASSQFPYGYTF.

On this clone: Other DNA sequences in this sample translate to the same CDR3. The chain recombines TRBV2 with TRBJ1-1; weak D call: TRBD1 (5 bases). Germline V gene sequence: CDR1 SNHLY, CDR2 FYNNEI. Trimming pared 4 bases from V and 4 bases from J, leaving 10 bases between. The CDR3 is 13 amino acids. As DNA, the CDR3 is TGTGCCAGCAGTGGGGGCAGGGCCACTGAAGCTTTCTTT. It is translated as CASSGGRATEAFF.

This sequence joins TRBV6-5 and TRBJ1-5; maybe TRBD1 (5 bases). Germline V CDR1 and CDR2: MNHEY, SVGAGI. This CDR3 contains 15 residues. Trimming cost V 6 bases and J 3 bases, with 15 bases left between them. Written as DNA, the CDR3 is TGTGCCAGCAGAGAGGACACGTACGCCAATCAGCCCCAGCATTTT. Protein product: CASREDTYANQPQHF.

The rearrangement links TRBV10-2 to TRBJ1-1, with 10 bases matching TRBD1. The CDR3 runs 15 residues. The V and J ends lost 3 bases and 6 bases, in that order; junction bases with no gene match: 7. The germline V gene has CDR1 WSHSY and CDR2 SAAADI. The CDR3 loop reads CASSDTGTGASEAFF. The CDR3 DNA follows: TGCGCCAGCAGTGACACCGGGACAGGGGCATCTGAAGCTTTCTTT.

The genes are TRBV7-9 and TRBJ2-2; 13 bases line up with TRBD2. CDR1 is SEHNR, CDR2 FQNEAQ, per germline (reference sequence). The CDR3 consists of 18 residues. Germline trimming cut 4 bases from V and 0 bases from J; bases unmatched to any gene: 5. CDR3 sequence: CASSSPTSGGPNTGELFF. The CDR3 DNA follows: TGTGCCAGCAGCTCCCCGACTAGCGGGGGGCCGAACACCGGGGAGCTGTTTTTT. The full variable domain, with the rest looked up from reference TRBV7-9 and TRBJ2-2, is DTGVSQNPRHKITKRGQNVTFRCDPISEHNRLYWYRQTLGQGPEFLTYFQNEAQLEKSRLLSDRFSAERPKGSFSTLEIQRTEQGDSAMYLCASSSPTSGGPNTGELFFGEGSRLTVL.

J is TRBJ2-2 and V is TRBV7-3; possibly TRBD2 for D (7 bases). The germline V gene encodes CDR1 SGHTA and CDR2 FQGTGA. The CDR3 sequence is 15 residues long. V lost 10 bases, J lost 6 bases, and 21 bases lay in between. Here the CDR3 reads CATTQEGGGSGELFF. CDR3 in DNA: TGTGCCACCACCCAGGAGGGAGGGGGATCCGGGGAGCTGTTTTTT.

The rearrangement uses TRBV6-5 and TRBJ1-3; no clear D. With 6 bases removed from V and 0 bases from J, the gap between germline ends came to 9 bases. The CDR3 is 14 residues long. Germline values: CDR1 MNHEY, CDR2 SVGAGI. CDR3 in DNA: TGTGCCAGCAGCCTCGACTTCTCTGGAAACACCATATATTTT. Translation gives CASSLDFSGNTIYF.

CDR3 nucleotide sequence: TGCAGCTACACTCGGGGAGGAGACGAGCAGTACTTC. It yields the protein CSYTRGGDEQYF. The chain carries TRBV29-1 and TRBJ2-7; D possibly corresponds to TRBD2 (6 bases). Germline assignment: CDR1 SQVTM and CDR2 ANQGSEA. Between the trimmed V and J ends, which lost 8 bases and 5 bases, there was a span of 16 bases. The length of the CDR3 is 12 residues.

The V call is TRBV5-1, the J call TRBJ1-4, with D possibly matching TRBD1 (5 bases). CDR1 and CDR2 (germline): SGHRS, YFSETQ. The CDR3 contains 15 residues. The ends were cut back, 0 bases at V and 8 bases at J, with 14 bases in the middle. The CDR3 is CASSLAAGVDEKLFF. For the CDR3, the DNA is TGCGCCAGCAGCTTGGCCGCGGGGGTGGACGAAAAACTGTTTTTT.

The rearrangement joins TRBV11-3 to TRBJ1-2; possibly TRBD1 for D (6 bases). CDR1 is SGHNT, CDR2 YENEEA, per germline. V dropped 3 bases and J dropped 7 bases, with 15 bases sitting between them. The CDR3 covers 14 residues. This CDR3 reads CASSFGGEATGYTF. The CDR3 DNA follows: TGTGCCAGCAGCTTTGGGGGCGAGGCCACTGGCTACACCTTC.

Only a few counts were recorded for this clone. This chain links TRBV5-1 with TRBJ1-1, with 7 nucleotides matching TRBD1. The CDR3 is 15 amino acids. V lost 1 base and J lost 2; bases outside the gene matches: 5. Germline loops: CDR1 SGHRS, CDR2 YFSETQ. The CDR3: CASSLTGQFNTEAFF. CDR3 sequence (DNA): TGCGCCAGCAGCTTGACGGGACAGTTTAACACTGAAGCTTTCTTT.

This sequence joins TRBV3-1 (or the pseudogene TRBV3-2) and TRBJ2-1; D gene uncertain. Germline V gives CDR1 LGHDT, CDR2 YNNKEL (reference sequence). V gave up 0 bases and J gave up 0 bases, with 15 bases separating them. This CDR3 comprises 18 residues. In DNA form, the CDR3 reads TGTGCCAGCAGCCAAGACCGTTCGACTGTTAGCTCCTACAATGAGCAGTTCTTC. This translates into CASSQDRSTVSSYNEQFF.

This clone turned up a few times. The chain links TRBV7-2 to TRBJ1-1; D is uncertain. CDR3 length: 14 amino acids. CDR1 SGHTA and CDR2 FQGNSA come from the germline V gene. The ends were cut back, 1 base at V and 5 bases at J, with 11 bases in the middle. For the CDR3, the DNA is TGTGCCAGCAGCTTAGGAGCGGAGGCGACTGAAGCTTTCTTT. Protein sequence: CASSLGAEATEAFF.

The J gene is TRBJ1-1, the V gene TRBV11-2; the D gene is possibly TRBD1 (5 bases). V lost 4 bases and J lost 0, with 12 bases in between. Per the germline V gene, CDR1 is SGHAT and CDR2 is FQNNGV. The CDR3 is made up of 15 amino acids. The chain's CDR3 is CASSSSGGVNTEAFF. The CDR3 region has the DNA TGTGCCAGCAGCTCCTCCGGGGGAGTGAACACTGAAGCTTTCTTT.

The chain links TRBV28 to TRBJ2-7, with D uncertain. V was clipped by 3 bases and J by 5 bases, with 14 bases between them. The CDR3 length is 14 residues. In germline, CDR1 is MDHEN, CDR2 SYDVKM. In nucleotides, the CDR3 is TGTGCCAGCAGTTTGTCTGGCACGGCGGACGAGCAGTACTTC. This sequence encodes CASSLSGTADEQYF. Variable domain in full (rest from reference TRBV28 and TRBJ2-7): DVKVTQSSRYLVKRTGEKVFLECVQDMDHENMFWYRQDPGLGLRLIYFSYDVKMKEKGDIPEGYSVSREKKERFSLILESASTNQTSMYLCASSLSGTADEQYFGPGTRLTVT.

J is TRBJ2-5 and V is TRBV29-1; a weak D match, TRBD2 (7 bases). Per germline, CDR1 SQVTM and CDR2 ANQGSEA. The CDR3 has 15 residues. Trimming took 3 bases from V and 5 from J, leaving 19 bases between them. DNA of the CDR3: TGCAGCGTTGAGTCGTTAGGGGGGGGCAGGGAGACCCAGTACTTC. It translates to CSVESLGGGRETQYF.

A single count supports this clone. One junction end disagrees with the germline gene, perhaps due to a read error. The V gene is TRBV7-7, the J gene TRBJ2-2, with 8 nucleotides matching TRBD1. CDR1 is SSHAT, CDR2 FNYEAQ, per germline (reference sequence). The CDR3 is 15 residues long. This CDR3 is CASSPGQGNTGELFF. For the CDR3, the DNA is TGTGCTAGCAGCCCCGGACAGGGTAACACCGGGGAGCTGTTTTTT. The variable domain in full, completed from reference TRBV7-7 and TRBJ2-2, reads GAGVSQSPRYKVTKRGQDVTLRCDPISSHATLYWYQQALGQGPEFLTYFNYEAQPDKSGLPSDRFSAERPEGSISTLTIQRTEQRDSAMYRCASSPGQGNTGELFFGEGSRLTVL.

The genes are TRBV5-1 and TRBJ1-2; 7 bases match TRBD1. Germline V gene data show CDR1 as SGHRS and CDR2 as YFSETQ. CDR3 length equals 15 residues. V trimming: 4 bases; J trimming: 8 bases; junction bases outside the gene matches: 14. In nucleotides, the CDR3 is TGCGCCAGCAGCCCTATGACAGGGATTGCCTTGGGCTACACCTTC. This gives the protein CASSPMTGIALGYTF.

The rearrangement joins TRBV5-1 to TRBJ1-4; D is unresolved. V lost 0 bases to trimming and J lost 3 bases, with 6 bases between them. There are 14 residues in the CDR3. Germline lookup yields CDR1 SGHRS and CDR2 YFSETQ. CDR3 residues: CASSLDGSNEKLFF. The CDR3 DNA is TGCGCCAGCAGCTTGGACGGGTCTAATGAAAAACTGTTTTTT.

This rearrangement joins TRBV24-1 to TRBJ2-1; D is possibly TRBD1 (5 bases). The CDR3 runs 16 residues. Trimming removed 1 base from V and 0 bases from J, with 9 bases in between. The germline V gene has CDR1 KGHDR and CDR2 SFDVKD. CDR3 in amino acids: CATSDFSQGSYNEQFF. CDR3 DNA sequence: TGTGCCACCAGTGATTTTTCGCAGGGCTCCTACAATGAGCAGTTCTTC.

The chain couples TRBV7-9 to TRBJ1-5, with a weak D call TRBD1 (6 bases). Germline assignment: CDR1 SEHNR and CDR2 FQNEAQ (reference sequence). V was shortened by 3 bases and J by 6 bases, with 15 bases between the two germline ends. CDR3 size: 15 residues. The CDR3 is CASSFGTPVGQPQHF. The CDR3, as DNA: TGTGCCAGCAGCTTTGGGACACCGGTGGGTCAGCCCCAGCATTTT.

V and J are TRBV7-3 and TRBJ2-3; 9 nucleotides agree with TRBD2. Germline CDR1 is SGHTA and CDR2 is FQGTGA. The CDR3 totals 15 residues. The junction had 5 bases not matched to a gene; V was cut back by 5 bases and J by 2 bases. The CDR3 region has the DNA TGTGCCAGCAGCCTAGCGGGAACTTACACAGATACGCAGTATTTT. Translated, it gives CASSLAGTYTDTQYF.

The chain combines TRBV28 with TRBJ2-5; TRBD2 matches at 13 bases. Per the germline V gene, CDR1 is MDHEN and CDR2 is SYDVKM. The CDR3 is 15 amino acids. With 6 bases clipped from V and 1 base from J, the junction kept 2 bases outside the gene matches. In DNA, the CDR3 is TGTGCCAGCAGGGGACTAGCGGGATCCCAAGAGACCCAGTACTTC. Translating it yields CASRGLAGSQETQYF.

CDR3 nucleotide sequence: TGTGCCAGCAGCCTACCCCGACAGAATGAAAAACTGTTTTTT. This sequence encodes CASSLPRQNEKLFF. The chain uses TRBV28 and TRBJ1-4; the D gene is possibly TRBD1 (5 bases). V was clipped by 6 bases and J by 5 bases, with 13 bases between them. Germline assignment: CDR1 MDHEN and CDR2 SYDVKM. The CDR3 spans 14 residues.